This paragraph covers one TCR beta chain sequence. Its cognate antigen is unknown. This record belongs to a study of cytomegalovirus exposure and HLA in healthy donors. Findings of the study overall: Some public TCRs appeared in many individuals, while most sequences were rare.

The germline V gene encodes CDR1 MNHEY and CDR2 SVGAGI. V gave up 2 bases and J gave up 7 bases, with 15 bases separating them. The CDR3 is 15 amino acids. The PCR had 60 Vbeta and 13 Jbeta primers. Assay: immunoSEQ multiplex PCR; the TCRdb copy retains only in-frame clones and omits some. Of a few hundred thousand clones in the sample, over 70% were seen once. Nominally healthy donors were sampled, though unrecorded immune exposures were likely. The sequenced sample was PBMCs. The TCR originated in a woman aged 55-75 years in good health and CMV-seropositive. V is TRBV6-5 and J is TRBJ2-1; D may be TRBD2 (6 bases). The CDR3 protein is CASSYQRGNQNEQFF. The CDR3 DNA sequence: TGTGCCAGCAGTTACCAACGCGGGAACCAAAATGAGCAGTTCTTC.